Included here is one T cell receptor beta chain sequence, with context. The antigen is unknown. Per the germline V gene, CDR1 is SSHAT and CDR2 is FNYEAQ (reference sequence). The CDR3 consists of 13 residues. Trimming removed 5 bases at V and 2 bases at J, with 9 bases between. This record belongs to a study of cytomegalovirus exposure and HLA in healthy donors. General observations from the study: The later analysis indicated that the majority of CMV-associated TCR beta chains appeared HLA-restricted. The study recorded over 150 TCR beta chains that were cytomegalovirus-associated. An Asian-associated ancestry cluster reportedly showed fewer N-insertions than the approximately 630-donor mean in a later analysis.

The PCR used 60 Vbeta and 13 Jbeta primers. Repertoires were generated with immunoSEQ multiplex PCR, while TCRdb's copy carries only in-frame clones and drops some. The table has 140,000 or so clones, more than 75% seen once. Sequenced: PBMCs. This clonotype was sampled from a middle-aged man in good health and CMV-seronegative. This chain uses TRBV7-7 with TRBJ2-5; no clear D gene. This chain's CDR3 is CASSLQAQETQYF. The CDR3 DNA follows: TGTGCCAGCAGCCTTCAGGCACAAGAGACCCAGTACTTC.